Sequencing of this TCR beta chain was carried out in a study of blood T cell repertoires in COVID-19. The table lists this clone with a count of one. Method: immunoSEQ multiplex PCR; TCRdb's copy keeps in-frame clones and lacks some. The table shows about 170,000 clones, with roughly 85% occurring only once. Trimming removed 4 bases from V and 4 bases from J, with 8 bases in between. Germline V gene lookup returns CDR1 MNHEY and CDR2 SMNVEV (reference sequence). CDR3 length: 13 residues. The sequencing sample was made of peripheral blood. J is TRBJ2-1 and V is TRBV27; TRBD2 is a possible D gene (6 bases). This TCR derives from a woman aged 80 or over with acute or convalescent COVID-19. The DNA for the CDR3 is TGTGCCAGCAGTTCGGAGGGATACAATGAGCAGTTCTTC. This codes for CASSSEGYNEQFF.